This T cell receptor beta chain was profiled in a study of cytomegalovirus exposure and HLA in healthy donors. For this clone: The antigen remains undetermined. Other DNA sequences within the sample encode an identical CDR3.

PCR primers comprised 60 Vbeta and 13 Jbeta primers. Measured with immunoSEQ multiplex PCR; TCRdb has only the in-frame clones, and not every one. The sample lists approximately 100,000 clones; 75% to 85% were seen once. The study's findings and limits: In a later analysis, TCR beta V- and J-gene trimming showed a link to a missense DCLRE1C variant.

CDR1 and CDR2 from the germline V gene are LNHNV and YYDKDF (reference sequence). The CDR3 sequence is 16 residues long. V shed 2 bases and J shed 2 bases, with 15 bases lying between them. The genes are TRBV15 and TRBJ2-5, with D maybe TRBD2 (6 bases). The specimen sequenced was PBMCs. This receptor was obtained from a female donor in good health and CMV-seropositive. The CDR3 DNA is TGTGCCACCAGCAGACTACTACAGGCGGGACAAGAGACCCAGTACTTC. Translated, it gives CATSRLLQAGQETQYF.